What follows are 11 T cell receptor beta chains derived from one specimen sequenced in a study of Ad26.COV2.S vaccination and SARS-CoV-2 variants. Generated by immunoSEQ multiplex PCR, the TCRdb table keeps only in-frame clones and is missing some. The table includes hundreds of thousands of clones, roughly 90% detected once. Treatment described: approximately 18 received Ad26.COV2.S at low or high dose, single or two shots; about 5 received placebo; per-sample allocation not given. Following the first vaccine or placebo injection, samples were taken on day 63. The material was peripheral blood, obtained in a trial of Ad26.COV2.S vaccine versus placebo. These receptors came from a person aged 18-65 years who received the Ad26.COV2.S COVID-19 vaccine or a placebo.

The CDR3 here is CASSQEQGGRQGYTF. DNA of the CDR3: TGCGCCAGCAGCCAAGAACAGGGTGGCCGTCAAGGCTACACCTTC. The J gene is TRBJ1-2, the V gene TRBV4-3, with D possibly being TRBD1 (6 bases). The CDR3 spans 15 residues. V lost 0 bases and J 8 bases, leaving 16 bases between the germline ends. CDR1 LGHNA and CDR2 YSLEER come from the germline V gene.

The chain has TRBV5-1 and TRBJ2-5; 11 bases fit TRBD2. From germline, CDR1 is SGHRS and CDR2 YFSETQ. Trimming cost V 0 bases and J 1 base; bases outside gene matches: 5. The CDR3 sequence is 17 residues long. This CDR3 reads CASSLGWTSGRQETQYF. The DNA of the CDR3 is TGCGCCAGCAGCTTGGGGTGGACTAGCGGGCGCCAAGAGACCCAGTACTTC.

V is TRBV27 and J is TRBJ2-7; 9 bases align to TRBD2. CDR1 and CDR2 (germline): MNHEY, SMNVEV (reference sequence). This CDR3 comprises 15 residues. Trimming at V came to 2 bases and at J to 4 bases, leaving 6 bases not matched to a gene. The CDR3 sequence: CASSLPGLAAYEQYF. In nucleotides, the CDR3 is TGTGCCAGCAGTTTACCGGGACTAGCTGCGTACGAGCAGTACTTC.

The chain employs TRBV3-1 (or the pseudogene TRBV3-2) and TRBJ2-3; D unresolved. The CDR3 extends over 14 amino acids. From germline, CDR1 is LGHDT and CDR2 YNNKEL (reference sequence). Trimming left V 3 bases short and J 2 bases short, with 9 bases between. CDR3 sequence (DNA): TGTGCCAGCAGCCAGCGAAGTCCCACAGATACGCAGTATTTT. Translation gives CASSQRSPTDTQYF.

The chain is built from TRBV6-1 and TRBJ2-1, with a tentative D call TRBD2 (6 bases). Per the germline V gene, CDR1 is MNHNS and CDR2 is SASEGT. V lost 0 bases and J 9 bases, leaving 6 bases between the germline ends. The CDR3 is 12 residues long. CDR3 sequence (DNA): TGTGCCAGCAGTGAAGCGCGGGGTGAGCAGTTCTTC. Translated, it gives CASSEARGEQFF.

The chain carries TRBV4-1 and TRBJ2-7; tentatively, D is TRBD1 (6 bases). In germline, CDR1 is MGHRA, CDR2 YSYEKL. Trimming stripped 0 bases from V and 4 bases from J, with 13 bases between. The CDR3 has 15 amino acids. The CDR3, as DNA: TGCGCCAGCAGCCAAGATGAAAGGACAGATTACGAGCAGTACTTC. Translation: CASSQDERTDYEQYF.

V gene TRBV14 combines with J gene TRBJ2-6, with D unresolved. V gave up 1 base and J gave up 0 bases, with 10 bases separating them. CDR3 size: 17 residues. Looked up from germline, CDR1 is SGHDN and CDR2 is FVKESK. The CDR3 sequence is CASSQARIISGANVLTF. The DNA of the CDR3 is TGTGCCAGCAGCCAAGCCCGGATAATCTCTGGGGCCAACGTCCTGACTTTC.

V usage is TRBV19 and J usage is TRBJ2-1, with TRBD2 identical over 11 bases. The CDR3 covers 18 residues. The J segment lost 6 bases and the V segment lost 3 bases, leaving 13 bases of the junction unmatched. Germline CDR1 reads LNHDA; CDR2 reads SQIVND (reference sequence). DNA for the CDR3: TGTGCCAGTAGTATGGGTCTCGCACTAGCGGGAGTATCCAATGAGCAGTTCTTC. Protein sequence: CASSMGLALAGVSNEQFF.

This chain uses TRBV7-2 with TRBJ2-5, with 14 bases aligning to TRBD2. With 5 bases clipped from V and 5 bases from J, the junction kept 7 bases outside the gene matches. The CDR3 loop spans 16 amino acids. Germline V gene data show CDR1 as SGHTA and CDR2 as FQGNSA. The CDR3: CASSPRLAGGPETQYF. The CDR3 DNA reads as TGTGCCAGCAGCCCAAGACTAGCGGGAGGGCCGGAGACCCAGTACTTC.

This sequence joins TRBV24-1 and TRBJ1-5; 10 bases match TRBD1. Germline V gene data show CDR1 as KGHDR and CDR2 as SFDVKD. The V and J ends lost 1 base and 2 bases, in that order; junction bases with no gene match: 4. The CDR3 is 17 amino acids. In DNA, the CDR3 is TGTGCCACCAGTGATTTATGCGGGACAGGGGGCAATCAGCCCCAGCATTTT. Residues: CATSDLCGTGGNQPQHF.

In its sample, this clone was seen once. The rearrangement links TRBV10-3 to TRBJ1-1, with 10 positions matching TRBD1. V shed 4 bases, J shed 2 bases, and the junction held 4 bases outside the gene matches. Germline V CDR1 and CDR2: ENHRY, SYGVKD. The CDR3 has 15 amino acids. The CDR3 spells CAISAATGGNTEAFF. The DNA of the CDR3 is TGTGCCATCAGTGCCGCGACAGGGGGCAACACTGAAGCTTTCTTT.